This is a list of T cell receptor beta chains from one sample in a study of T-cell memory formation after mild COVID-19. Each CDR3 protein gets one entry after TCRdb re-called the 5' RACE reads with MiXCR. The sample comprises 530,000 or so distinct CDR3 sequences, around 15% of which are singletons, and approximately 8.1% rests with the top ten. The sample was PBMCs or a T cell subset sorted from them (not recorded which). Every receptor here comes from an adult woman who had mild COVID-19 (a few samples of this study predate the infection). Cell type and time point are not known. Both conserved end residues are part of each CDR3. The D gene is left open where the match is weak. A clone size is listed for some rows: how often the clone was seen (once, few, many), or a class if it is expanded.

DNA,CDR3,size,D,V,J
TGTGCCATCAGTTCGGGCAGGGCTGCGGCTAACACTGAAGCTTTCTTT,CAISSGRAAANTEAFF,-,-,TRBV12-3/TRBV12-4,TRBJ1-1
TGTGCCAGCAGGACAGGTGGAAACACCATATATTTT,CASRTGGNTIYF,many,-,TRBV12-3/TRBV12-4,TRBJ1-3
TGTGCCAGCAGCTCCCAATCACCAGCCTATAATTCACCCCTCCACTTT,CASSSQSPAYNSPLHF,-,-,TRBV7-2,TRBJ1-6
TGTGCCAGCAGTTTGTTCAGGGGGCTATCCTTCCGTGGCTACACCTTC,CASSLFRGLSFRGYTF,few,TRBD1,TRBV12-3/TRBV12-4,TRBJ1-2
TGTGCCAGCAGTTTATTAGGGACAGGGGGAGATGAGCAGTACTTC,CASSLLGTGGDEQYF,-,TRBD1,TRBV27,TRBJ2-7
TGTGCCAGCACGTCAGTTGGGGGCTCGAACACCGGGGAGCTGTTTTTT,CASTSVGGSNTGELFF,-,-,TRBV12-3/TRBV12-4,TRBJ2-2
TGTGCCAGCAGTTTATTTGGGGCTGAAGCTTTCTTT,CASSLFGAEAFF,few,-,TRBV27,TRBJ1-1
TGCGCCAGCAGAAATCCCCGCACAGATACGCAGTATTTT,CASRNPRTDTQYF,few,-,TRBV5-1,TRBJ2-3
TGTGCCACCAGCAGATTAGACAGGGGCTCCTACAATGAGCAGTTCTTC,CATSRLDRGSYNEQFF,many,TRBD1,TRBV15,TRBJ2-1
TGTGCCTGGAGTCCAGGGAGGCACAATGAGCAGTTCTTC,CAWSPGRHNEQFF,-,-,TRBV30,TRBJ2-1
TGTGCCAGCAGTGAAGCTGTCACACCGCACCCCAACTATGGCTACACCTTC,CASSEAVTPHPNYGYTF,few,-,TRBV6-1,TRBJ1-2
TGTGCCAGCAGCTCCCCTGGCGGGGCCCGCACTGAAGCTTTCTTT,CASSSPGGARTEAFF,many,-,TRBV7-2,TRBJ1-1
TGTGCCAGCAGTTTACCTGGGACAGGGGCCCGTCTCTCTGGGGCCAACGTCCTGACTTTC,CASSLPGTGARLSGANVLTF,-,TRBD1,TRBV12-3/TRBV12-4,TRBJ2-6
TGTGCCAGCAGTTCCTTGACTAGAGGAGGCGCAGATACGCAGTATTTT,CASSSLTRGGADTQYF,-,-,TRBV12-3/TRBV12-4,TRBJ2-3